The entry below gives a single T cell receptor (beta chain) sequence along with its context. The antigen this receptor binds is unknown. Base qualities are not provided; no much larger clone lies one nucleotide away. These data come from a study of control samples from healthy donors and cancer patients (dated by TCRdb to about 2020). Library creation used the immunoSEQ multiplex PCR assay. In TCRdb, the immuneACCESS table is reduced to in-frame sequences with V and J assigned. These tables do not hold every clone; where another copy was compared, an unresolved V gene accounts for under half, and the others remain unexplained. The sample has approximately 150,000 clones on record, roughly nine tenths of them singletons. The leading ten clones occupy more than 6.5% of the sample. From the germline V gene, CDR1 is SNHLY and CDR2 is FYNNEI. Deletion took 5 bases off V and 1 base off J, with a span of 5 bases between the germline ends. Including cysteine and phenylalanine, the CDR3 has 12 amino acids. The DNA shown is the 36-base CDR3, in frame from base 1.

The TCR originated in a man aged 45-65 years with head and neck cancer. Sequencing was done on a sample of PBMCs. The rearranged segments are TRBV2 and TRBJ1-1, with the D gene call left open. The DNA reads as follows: TGTGCCAGCAGTTGGTCGAACACTGAAGCTTTCTTT. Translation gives CASSWSNTEAFF.